This T cell receptor beta chain was identified in a study of T cell responses to AZD1222 COVID-19 vaccine. Pooling covered second doses at about 4 or about 12 weeks. Only in-frame clones appear in the TCRdb table, and some are missing; sequencing was by immunoSEQ multiplex PCR. The profile shows over 120,000 clones, over 80% of them singletons. The germline V and J ends were trimmed by 0 bases and 6 bases, with 18 bases remaining between them. Germline CDR1 and CDR2: LGHDT and YNNKEL (reference sequence). The CDR3 loop spans 17 amino acids. Sequencing used peripheral blood, obtained 28 days after the second AZD1222 dose. This sequence originates from an adult who received the AZD1222 COVID-19 vaccine. This chain links TRBV3-1 (or the pseudogene TRBV3-2) with TRBJ2-4, with D possibly matching TRBD1 (6 bases). This CDR3 reads CASSQDFRPGRGNIQYF. The CDR3 region has the DNA TGTGCCAGCAGCCAAGATTTCCGACCAGGCAGGGGAAACATTCAGTACTTC.